The entry below describes one TCR beta chain. This record comes from a study of blood T cell repertoires in COVID-19. Study in general: The United States, Italy and Spain provided the acute and convalescent COVID-19 samples.

Between the trimmed V and J ends, which lost 2 bases and 2 bases, there was a span of 14 bases. Germline V gives CDR1 LGHDT, CDR2 YNNKEL (reference sequence). The CDR3 sequence is 16 residues long. In the study's own analysis: Estimation of nucleated cell counts relied on the amplification of reference gene primers. Generated by immunoSEQ multiplex PCR, the TCRdb table keeps only in-frame clones and is missing some. V, J and clone size derive from that table, while D and trimming were established from the DNA sequence. Of approximately 150,000 clones detected, 84% appear once; the ten largest clones hold roughly 7.2%.

The sequenced sample consisted of peripheral blood. The clonotype originates from a woman aged 45-59 years in a cohort sampled during active or convalescent COVID-19. J is TRBJ2-3 and V is TRBV3-1 (or the pseudogene TRBV3-2); possibly TRBD2 for D (5 bases). The CDR3 DNA reads TGTGCCAGCAGCCAACCCAACGGACTGATCACAGATACGCAGTATTTT. Its translation is CASSQPNGLITDTQYF.